The TCR beta chain described here comes from a study of cytomegalovirus exposure and HLA in healthy donors. Whole-study context: Assignment to the Caucasian-associated ancestry cluster applied to 81% of the approximately 360 genotyped donors.

As regards this clone: The antigen is not known.

General observations from the study: Later analysis placed DRB1 highest and HLA-C lowest in TCR association rates, which differed by HLA locus. Later analysis reportedly placed an Asian-associated ancestry cluster below the roughly 700-donor mean in N-insertions.

With 60 Vbeta and 13 Jbeta primers, the PCR was carried out. TCRdb keeps only in-frame clones here, not all; method: immunoSEQ multiplex PCR. The sample has roughly 150,000 clones, approximately 78% seen once; the top ten hold around 6.6%. Trimming pared 2 bases from V and 1 base from J, leaving 8 bases between. This CDR3 region has 15 residues. Germline assignment: CDR1 SEHNR and CDR2 FQNEAQ (reference sequence). The chain is built from TRBV7-9 and TRBJ2-2, with D possibly TRBD1 on 5 matching bases. Input material: PBMCs. This clonotype was obtained from a woman aged 40 to 55 in good health and CMV-seropositive. The chain's CDR3 is CASSLPTVNTGELFF. The CDR3 DNA is TGTGCCAGCAGCTTACCGACAGTGAACACCGGGGAGCTGTTTTTT. Full variable domain (rest looked up from reference TRBV7-9 and TRBJ2-2): DTGVSQNPRHKITKRGQNVTFRCDPISEHNRLYWYRQTLGQGPEFLTYFQNEAQLEKSRLLSDRFSAERPKGSFSTLEIQRTEQGDSAMYLCASSLPTVNTGELFFGEGSRLTVL.